This T cell receptor (beta chain) comes out of a study of PD-1 blockade in classical Hodgkin lymphoma. As for this clone: As yet, its antigen is unknown.

Whole-study results and caveats: Diminished baseline TCR diversity has been reported in newly diagnosed patients relative to healthy donors. CD8+ TCR diversity did not rise significantly by C4D1, unlike CD4+. Patients with a complete response exhibited baseline diversity comparable to newly diagnosed patients.

Every patient experienced relapse after autologous stem cell transplantation, and brentuximab vedotin exposure varied. By magnetic negative selection, CD4+ T cells were purified from thawed PBMCs. Complete response, partial response or progressive disease constituted the best response categories observed. Produced via immunoSEQ multiplex PCR; TCRdb's table is partial and in-frame only. The sample records 30,000 to 35,000 clones, approximately 90% being singletons. Sequencing used CD4+ T cells from blood, obtained at baseline. This receptor was obtained from a human donor with classical Hodgkin lymphoma.

The CDR3 nucleotides are TGCAGCGTTGAAGTCCAGGGCCTCACCGGGGAGCTGTTTTTT. It yields the protein CSVEVQGLTGELFF. The chain employs TRBV29-1 and TRBJ2-2, with D perhaps TRBD1 (5 bases). V was shortened by 1 base and J by 4 bases, with 10 bases between the two germline ends. Germline assignment: CDR1 SQVTM and CDR2 ANQGSEA. The CDR3 has 14 amino acids.